Listed below are T cell receptor beta chains from one sample, sequenced in a study of identical twins. TCRdb itself ran the 5' RACE reads through MiXCR, one entry per CDR3 protein. The sample holds about 480,000 distinct CDR3 sequences; 14% are singletons and the top ten take about 0.52%. The same data also went into a second study, on yellow fever vaccine responses in identical twins.

The sequenced material came from CD4+ T cells sorted from blood. All receptors come from a young woman in good health. The CDR3 runs from the conserved cysteine through the conserved F or W. A D gene is named only where the DNA matches it firmly. The listing skips clone size in some rows; elsewhere it reads once, few, many or a size class.

TRBJ2-2 | TRBD2 | TRBV5-1 | many | CASSLSSGGTGELFF | TGCGCCAGCAGCTTGTCTAGCGGAGGCACCGGGGAGCTGTTTTTT
TRBJ2-2 | - | TRBV12-5 | few | CASVSRTRGRELFF | TGTGCTAGTGTATCCAGGACCCGGGGCCGGGAGCTGTTTTTT
TRBJ2-7 | TRBD1 | TRBV7-2 | - | CASSLQQGVYEQYF | TGTGCCAGCAGCTTACAACAGGGGGTGTACGAGCAGTACTTC
TRBJ2-3 | TRBD2 | TRBV28 | - | CASSTTSPDTQYF | TGTGCCAGCAGTACGACTAGCCCCGATACGCAGTATTTT
TRBJ2-5 | - | TRBV7-3 | few | CASSIRGAQETQYF | TGTGCCAGCAGCATTAGAGGGGCACAAGAGACCCAGTACTTC
TRBJ2-1 | - | TRBV7-2 | - | CASSLYPGEQFF | TGTGCCAGCAGCTTATATCCTGGGGAGCAGTTCTTC
TRBJ2-3 | - | TRBV18 | few | CASSPRQEYTDTQYF | TGTGCCAGCTCCCCGAGACAGGAGTACACAGATACGCAGTATTTT
TRBJ2-6 | - | TRBV30 | few | CAWRLSGAPNVLTF | TGTGCCTGGAGGTTATCGGGGGCCCCCAACGTCCTGACTTTC
TRBJ2-7 | - | TRBV12-3/TRBV12-4 | many | CASSLRFSQFEQYF | TGTGCCAGCAGTTTAAGGTTTTCCCAATTCGAGCAGTACTTC
TRBJ2-3 | TRBD1 | TRBV20-1 | many | CSARRTGVPDTQYF | TGCAGTGCTAGAAGGACAGGGGTTCCAGATACGCAGTATTTT
TRBJ2-1 | TRBD2 | TRBV10-3 | - | CATRGGGSYNEQFF | TGTGCCACCCGGGGCGGGGGTTCCTACAATGAGCAGTTCTTC
TRBJ2-1 | TRBD2 | TRBV27 | - | CASSWTRPYNEQFF | TGTGCCAGCAGTTGGACTAGGCCCTACAATGAGCAGTTCTTC
TRBJ2-7 | - | TRBV29-1 | many | CSVDRVGEQYF | TGCAGCGTTGACCGAGTAGGCGAGCAGTACTTC
TRBJ2-5 | - | TRBV12-3/TRBV12-4 | - | CASSLKAETQYF | TGTGCCAGCAGTTTGAAGGCCGAGACCCAGTACTTC
TRBJ2-5 | TRBD1 | TRBV20-1 | few | CSARLDRVAPETQYF | TGCAGTGCTCGACTCGACAGGGTGGCCCCAGAGACCCAGTACTTC
TRBJ2-1 | TRBD2 | TRBV10-3 | many | CAISESGLPCF | TGTGCCATCAGTGAGTCGGGACTACCCTGCTTC
TRBJ2-7 | - | TRBV6-5 | many | CASSYRGTYEQYF | TGTGCCAGCAGTTACAGAGGGACCTACGAGCAGTACTTC
TRBJ1-5 | - | TRBV29-1 | many | CSVSQGWGNQPQHF | TGCAGCGTTTCCCAGGGTTGGGGCAATCAGCCCCAGCATTTT
TRBJ2-2 | - | TRBV5-1 | - | CASSTKDGGLNTGELFF | TGCGCCAGCAGCACAAAGGACGGGGGGCTAAACACCGGGGAGCTGTTTTTT
TRBJ1-1 | - | TRBV28 | few | CASSLEIPTEAFF | TGTGCCAGCAGTTTAGAAATTCCCACTGAAGCTTTCTTT
TRBJ2-7 | TRBD1 | TRBV5-6 | - | CASSRWPGQGTYEQYF | TGTGCCAGCAGCCGTTGGCCGGGACAGGGAACCTACGAGCAGTACTTC
TRBJ1-2 | - | TRBV6-5 | - | CATRGEVCGYTF | TGTGCCACTAGGGGGGAAGTCTGTGGCTACACCTTC
TRBJ1-2 | TRBD1 | TRBV12-3/TRBV12-4 | medium-sized | CASSRGTGGYGYTF | TGTGCCAGCAGTCGCGGGACAGGGGGCTATGGCTACACCTTC
TRBJ1-3 | - | TRBV20-1 | - | CSAPGDLGNTIYF | TGCAGTGCTCCAGGGGATTTGGGAAACACCATATATTTT
TRBJ2-5 | - | TRBV18 | many | CASSPFEETQYF | TGTGCCAGCTCACCGTTCGAAGAGACCCAGTACTTC
TRBJ2-1 | TRBD1 | TRBV18 | - | CASSPPRDRDGNEQFF | TGTGCCAGCTCACCACCGAGGGACAGGGATGGCAATGAGCAGTTCTTC
TRBJ2-7 | - | TRBV2 | - | CASSEGGRGTYEQYF | TGTGCCAGCAGTGAAGGTGGGCGGGGTACCTACGAGCAGTACTTC
TRBJ2-1 | - | TRBV3-1 | - | CASSQRQTSNEQFF | TGTGCCAGCAGCCAAAGACAGACCTCCAATGAGCAGTTCTTC
TRBJ2-2 | - | TRBV4-2 | few | CASSQEGTGQNTGELFF | TGTGCCAGCAGCCAAGAAGGCACGGGACAGAACACCGGGGAGCTGTTTTTT
TRBJ2-7 | TRBD1 | TRBV6-1 | - | CASTRLDRGYEQYF | TGTGCCAGCACTAGACTGGACAGGGGATACGAGCAGTACTTC
TRBJ2-1 | TRBD2 | TRBV5-6 | few | CASSFVAGVSYNEQFF | TGTGCCAGCAGCTTTGTAGCGGGAGTATCCTACAATGAGCAGTTCTTC
TRBJ2-1 | TRBD2 | TRBV20-1 | few | CSASRGGRNEQFF | TGCAGTGCTAGCCGGGGGGGTAGAAATGAGCAGTTCTTC
TRBJ2-1 | TRBD2 | TRBV6-1 | many | CASRVSGPVNEQFF | TGTGCCAGCAGGGTTAGCGGGCCAGTAAATGAGCAGTTCTTC
TRBJ2-6 | - | TRBV7-2 | few | CASGPVSGANVLTF | TGTGCATCGGGGCCAGTCTCTGGGGCCAACGTCCTGACTTTC
TRBJ2-3 | - | TRBV19 | - | CASSIRASVSSTDTQYF | TGTGCCAGTAGTATTAGGGCTAGCGTGTCTAGCACAGATACGCAGTATTTT
TRBJ2-1 | - | TRBV28 | few | CASRDRSNEQFF | TGTGCCAGCAGGGACAGATCCAATGAGCAGTTCTTC
TRBJ1-2 | - | TRBV7-2 | - | CASSSYRYYGYTF | TGTGCCAGCAGTTCCTACAGGTACTATGGCTACACCTTC
TRBJ2-7 | TRBD1 | TRBV27 | many | CASSYTRDRVGEQYF | TGTGCCAGCAGTTACACTCGGGACAGGGTTGGCGAGCAGTACTTC
TRBJ2-1 | TRBD2 | TRBV6-1 | few | CASSVRREGEQFF | TGTGCCAGCAGTGTACGGAGGGAGGGAGAGCAGTTCTTC
TRBJ2-3 | TRBD2 | TRBV5-1 | few | CASSLGSGGTTDTQYF | TGCGCCAGCAGCCTTGGGAGCGGGGGGACCACAGATACGCAGTATTTT
TRBJ2-7 | - | TRBV7-2 | once | CASSSHATSGYEQYF | TGTGCCAGCAGCTCACACGCAACGTCTGGCTACGAGCAGTACTTC
TRBJ2-1 | - | TRBV29-1 | few | CSGSSVNEQFF | TGCAGCGGATCTAGCGTGAATGAGCAGTTCTTC
TRBJ2-6 | - | TRBV6-1 | - | CASRTQISGANVLTF | TGTGCCAGCAGAACACAAATTTCTGGGGCCAACGTCCTGACTTTC
TRBJ2-7 | - | TRBV5-1 | many | CASSLVTVSPEQYF | TGCGCCAGCAGCTTGGTTACAGTCTCCCCCGAGCAGTACTTC
TRBJ1-5 | - | TRBV6-5 | few | CASSYEGNTNQPQHF | TGTGCCAGCAGTTACGAGGGGAATACCAATCAGCCCCAGCATTTT
TRBJ2-3 | TRBD1 | TRBV10-3 | few | CAISDQTGGITDTQYF | TGTGCCATCAGTGACCAGACAGGGGGCATCACAGATACGCAGTATTTT
TRBJ1-6 | - | TRBV6-1 | - | CASNWSPLHF | TGTGCCAGCAATTGGTCACCCCTCCACTTT
TRBJ2-6 | - | TRBV6-2/TRBV6-3 | - | CASSRNPGWANVLTF | TGTGCCAGCAGCCGCAATCCGGGCTGGGCCAACGTCCTGACTTTC
TRBJ2-1 | - | TRBV6-1 | few | CASRLLGGAYNEQFF | TGTGCCAGCAGACTCCTTGGGGGTGCGTACAATGAGCAGTTCTTC
TRBJ2-1 | TRBD2 | TRBV5-1 | - | CASSLVLSGGAREQFF | TGCGCCAGCAGCTTGGTCCTGAGCGGGGGGGCCCGTGAGCAGTTCTTC
TRBJ2-5 | TRBD1 | TRBV25-1 | few | CASSELRQGQETQYF | TGTGCCAGCAGTGAACTCCGACAGGGCCAAGAGACCCAGTACTTC
TRBJ1-1 | TRBD1 | TRBV7-9 | - | CASSSTGLQTEAFF | TGTGCCAGCAGCTCGACAGGGCTACAGACTGAAGCTTTCTTT
TRBJ2-3 | TRBD1 | TRBV7-9 | - | CASSLATGLPTDTQYF | TGTGCCAGCAGCTTAGCGACAGGGCTCCCAACAGATACGCAGTATTTT
TRBJ1-2 | - | TRBV5-1 | few | CASSFQGDGDGYTF | TGCGCCAGCAGCTTCCAGGGAGATGGCGATGGCTACACCTTC
TRBJ2-7 | - | TRBV7-6 | - | CASSSDRLAYEQYF | TGTGCCAGCAGCTCCGACCGACTAGCCTACGAGCAGTACTTC
TRBJ2-2 | - | TRBV11-2 | - | CASTIGELFF | TGTGCCAGCACCATAGGCGAGCTGTTTTTT
TRBJ2-3 | TRBD2 | TRBV4-3 | many | CASSQDRSSGSRTDTQYF | TGCGCCAGCAGCCAAGATAGGTCTAGCGGGAGTCGGACAGATACGCAGTATTTT